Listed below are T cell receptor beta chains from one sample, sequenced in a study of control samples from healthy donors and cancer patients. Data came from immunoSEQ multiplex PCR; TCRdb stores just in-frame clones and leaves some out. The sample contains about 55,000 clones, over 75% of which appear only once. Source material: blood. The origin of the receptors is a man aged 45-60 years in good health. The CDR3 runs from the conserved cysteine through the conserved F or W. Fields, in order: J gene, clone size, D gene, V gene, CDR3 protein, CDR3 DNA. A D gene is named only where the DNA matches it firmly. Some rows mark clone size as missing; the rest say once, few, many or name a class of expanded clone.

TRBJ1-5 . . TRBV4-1 CASSQEASLGNQPQHF TGCGCCAGCAGCCAAGAAGCGTCGTTAGGCAATCAGCCCCAGCATTTT
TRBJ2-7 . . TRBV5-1 CASSSGHSYEQYF TGCGCCAGCAGCTCAGGACACTCCTACGAGCAGTACTTC
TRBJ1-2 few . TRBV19 CASSPRTAVGGYTF TGTGCCAGTAGTCCCCGGACAGCCGTCGGAGGCTACACCTTC
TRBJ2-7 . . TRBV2 CALGTLTYEQYF TGTGCCTTAGGGACTTTAACCTACGAGCAGTACTTC
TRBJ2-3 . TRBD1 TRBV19 CASSDRGTDTQYF TGTGCCAGTAGTGACAGGGGGACAGATACGCAGTATTTT
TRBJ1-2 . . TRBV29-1 CSVGGDYGYTF TGCAGCGTTGGGGGAGACTATGGCTACACCTTC
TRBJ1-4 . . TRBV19 CATSTLKGEKLFF TGTGCCACTTCAACGTTGAAGGGGGAAAAACTGTTTTTT
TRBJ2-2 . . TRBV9 CASSVGGTATGELFF TGTGCCAGCAGCGTAGGCGGCACTGCCACCGGGGAGCTGTTTTTT
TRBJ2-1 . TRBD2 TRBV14 CASSHRGGAYNEQFF TGTGCCAGCAGCCATCGGGGGGGCGCCTATAATGAGCAGTTCTTC
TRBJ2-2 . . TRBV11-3 CASSLPGPRFDGELFF TGTGCCAGCAGCCTACCGGGACCTCGGTTCGACGGGGAGCTGTTTTTT
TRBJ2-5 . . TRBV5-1 CASSLAEQQETQYF TGCGCCAGCAGCTTGGCCGAGCAGCAAGAGACCCAGTACTTC
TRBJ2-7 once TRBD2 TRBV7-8 CASSPSAGGQGRQYF TGTGCCAGCAGCCCCTCAGCGGGAGGGCAGGGTAGGCAGTACTTC
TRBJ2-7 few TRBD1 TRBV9 CASSPQGEAYEQYF TGTGCCAGCAGCCCACAGGGGGAAGCCTACGAGCAGTACTTC
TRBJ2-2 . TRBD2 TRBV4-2 CASSQGGGTTGELFF TGTGCCAGCAGCCAAGGGGGGGGAACTACCGGGGAGCTGTTTTTT
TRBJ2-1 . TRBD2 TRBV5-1 CASTLTGTSGNEQFF TGCGCCAGCACTCTGACGGGGACTAGCGGCAATGAGCAGTTCTTC
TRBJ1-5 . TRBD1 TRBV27 CASSWDRGSQPQHF TGTGCCAGCAGTTGGGACAGGGGGAGTCAGCCCCAGCATTTT
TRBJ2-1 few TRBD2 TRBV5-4 CASSLEGLAGGSYNEQFF TGTGCCAGCAGCTTGGAGGGACTAGCTGGTGGTTCCTACAATGAGCAGTTCTTC
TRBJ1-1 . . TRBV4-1 CASSQDRVSGTEAFF TGCGCCAGCAGCCAAGATCGGGTTTCGGGGACTGAAGCTTTCTTT
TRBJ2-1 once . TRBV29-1 CSVEDIPPGGLYNEQFF TGCAGCGTTGAAGATATACCACCGGGGGGCCTCTACAATGAGCAGTTCTTC
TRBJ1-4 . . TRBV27 CASRNRAGKLFF TGTGCCAGCAGGAACAGGGCTGGTAAACTGTTTTTT
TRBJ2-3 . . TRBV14 CASSPDFGPARDTQYF TGTGCCAGCAGCCCCGATTTTGGCCCGGCACGAGATACGCAGTATTTT
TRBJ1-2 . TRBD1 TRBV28 CASSGTGDGYGYTF TGTGCCAGCAGTGGGACAGGGGATGGGTATGGCTACACCTTC
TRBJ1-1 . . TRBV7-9 CASSIRQQNTEAFF TGTGCCAGCAGCATCCGACAGCAGAACACTGAAGCTTTCTTT
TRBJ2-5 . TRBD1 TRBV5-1 CASSTGQGIETQYF TGCGCCAGCAGTACGGGACAGGGAATTGAGACCCAGTACTTC
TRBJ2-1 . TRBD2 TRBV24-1 CATESGSSAEQFF TGTGCCACCGAGAGCGGGAGTTCGGCTGAGCAGTTCTTC
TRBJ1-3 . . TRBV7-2 CASSLGEHGYTIYF TGTGCCAGCAGCTTAGGGGAACACGGATACACCATATATTTT
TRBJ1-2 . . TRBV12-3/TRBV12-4 CASSFKSVGYTF TGTGCCAGCAGTTTTAAGAGTGTTGGCTACACCTTC
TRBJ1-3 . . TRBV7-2 CASSLVSTGSGNTIYF TGTGCCAGCAGCTTAGTTAGTACAGGCTCTGGAAACACCATATATTTT
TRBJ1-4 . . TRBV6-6 CASSLILEKLFF TGTGCCAGCAGCCTCATCCTAGAAAAACTGTTTTTT
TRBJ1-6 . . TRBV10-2 CASRETYDNSPLHF TGCGCCAGCAGAGAGACATACGATAATTCACCCCTCCACTTT
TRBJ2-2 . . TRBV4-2 CASSQVNGAENTGELFF TGTGCCAGCAGCCAAGTAAATGGAGCGGAGAACACCGGGGAGCTGTTTTTT
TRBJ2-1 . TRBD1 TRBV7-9 CASSFFGTGGNEQFF TGTGCCAGCAGCTTTTTTGGGACAGGGGGAAATGAGCAGTTCTTC
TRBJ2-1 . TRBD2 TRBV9 CASSETSGEYNEQFF TGTGCCAGCAGCGAGACTAGCGGAGAGTACAATGAGCAGTTCTTC
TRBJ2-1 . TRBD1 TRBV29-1 CSVSLPPTGDSYNEQFF TGCAGCGTCTCTCTCCCCCCTACAGGGGACTCCTACAATGAGCAGTTCTTC
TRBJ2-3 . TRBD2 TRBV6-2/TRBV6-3 CASSPGLGTDTQYF TGTGCCAGCAGCCCGGGACTAGGCACAGATACGCAGTATTTT
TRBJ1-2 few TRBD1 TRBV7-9 CASSTGQGMARYGYTF TGTGCCAGCAGTACGGGACAGGGAATGGCGCGTTATGGCTACACCTTC
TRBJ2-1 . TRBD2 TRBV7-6 CASSSIVGASGRAGYNEQFF TGTGCCAGCAGCTCCATTGTTGGGGCTAGCGGGAGGGCCGGGTACAATGAGCAGTTCTTC
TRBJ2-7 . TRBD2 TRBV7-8 CASSSTSGIGYEQYF TGTGCCAGCAGCTCTACTAGCGGGATAGGGTACGAGCAGTACTTC
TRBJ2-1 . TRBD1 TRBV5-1 CASSLAYGTGGEDNEQFF TGCGCCAGCAGCTTGGCCTACGGGACAGGGGGAGAGGACAATGAGCAGTTCTTC
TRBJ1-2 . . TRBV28 CASTPLRAGGYTF TGTGCCAGCACCCCCTTAAGGGCGGGGGGCTACACCTTC
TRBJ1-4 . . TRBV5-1 CASSLGGTEKLFF TGCGCCAGCAGCTTGGGAGGGACCGAAAAACTGTTTTTT
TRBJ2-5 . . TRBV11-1 CASSLAQGAGDFVETQYF TGTGCCAGCAGCTTAGCGCAGGGGGCGGGAGATTTCGTTGAGACCCAGTACTTC
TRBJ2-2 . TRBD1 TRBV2 CASSLQGATNTGELFF TGTGCCAGCAGTTTACAGGGGGCCACAAACACCGGGGAGCTGTTTTTT
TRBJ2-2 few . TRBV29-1 CSAPDFTGELFF TGCAGCGCTCCTGACTTCACCGGGGAGCTGTTTTTT
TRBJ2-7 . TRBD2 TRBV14 CASSSLAGNSYEQYF TGTGCCAGCAGCTCCCTAGCGGGAAATTCTTACGAGCAGTACTTC
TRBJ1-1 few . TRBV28 CASSLLAGGSTEAFF TGTGCCAGCAGTTTATTAGCGGGAGGGAGCACTGAAGCTTTCTTT
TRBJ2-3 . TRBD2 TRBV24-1 CATSDRPEAGVIDTQYF TGTGCCACCAGTGATAGACCCGAGGCGGGAGTTATAGATACGCAGTATTTT
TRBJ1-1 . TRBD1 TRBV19 CASSTRQGNTEAFF TGTGCCAGTAGTACACGACAGGGGAACACTGAAGCTTTCTTT
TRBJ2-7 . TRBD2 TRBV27 CASSASGSNHEQYF TGTGCCAGCAGCGCTAGCGGATCAAACCACGAGCAGTACTTC
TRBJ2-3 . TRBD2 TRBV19 CASSISSGRPDTQYF TGTGCCAGTAGTATTTCTAGCGGGAGGCCAGATACGCAGTATTTT
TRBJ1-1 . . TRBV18 CASSPYRQGLSEAFF TGTGCCAGCTCACCATACCGCCAGGGACTATCTGAAGCTTTCTTT
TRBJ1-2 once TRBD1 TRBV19 CASTLAGGYGYTF TGTGCCAGTACCCTTGCAGGGGGTTATGGCTACACCTTC
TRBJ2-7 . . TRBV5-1 CASSLGPGTSYEQYF TGCGCCAGCAGCTTGGGTCCAGGGACCTCCTACGAGCAGTACTTC
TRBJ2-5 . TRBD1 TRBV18 CASSANRDSKETQYF TGTGCCAGCTCAGCTAACCGGGACAGCAAAGAGACCCAGTACTTC